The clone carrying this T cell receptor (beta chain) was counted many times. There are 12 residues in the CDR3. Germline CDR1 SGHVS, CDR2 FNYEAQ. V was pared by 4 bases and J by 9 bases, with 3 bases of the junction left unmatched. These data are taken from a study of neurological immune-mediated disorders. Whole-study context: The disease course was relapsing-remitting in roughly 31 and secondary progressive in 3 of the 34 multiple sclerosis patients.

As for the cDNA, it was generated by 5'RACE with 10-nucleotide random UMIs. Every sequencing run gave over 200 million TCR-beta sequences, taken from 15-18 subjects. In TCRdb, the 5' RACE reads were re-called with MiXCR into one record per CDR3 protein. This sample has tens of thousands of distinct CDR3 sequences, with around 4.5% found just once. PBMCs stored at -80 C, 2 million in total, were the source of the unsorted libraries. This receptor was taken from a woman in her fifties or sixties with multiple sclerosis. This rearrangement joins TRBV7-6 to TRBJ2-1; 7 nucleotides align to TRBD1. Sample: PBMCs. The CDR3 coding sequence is TGTGCCAGCAGCTCCGACAGGGTTGAGCAGTTCTTC. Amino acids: CASSSDRVEQFF. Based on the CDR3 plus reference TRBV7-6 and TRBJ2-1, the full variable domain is GAGVSQSPRYKVTKRGQDVALRCDPISGHVSLYWYRQALGQGPEFLTYFNYEAQQDKSGLPNDRFSAERPEGSISTLTIQRTEQRDSAMYRCASSSDRVEQFFGPGTRLTVL.